Below, 27 T cell receptor beta chains from the same sample are listed, as sequenced in a study of response to subunit inactivated influenza vaccine listed by TCRdb under 2018. The receptor library was made with RT-PCR. The run used an Illumina HiSeq 2500. Starting from the raw public reads, TCRdb applied fastp trimming at Q25, assembled clones with MiXCR and retained in-frame beta chains. Entries that share a CDR3 protein sequence are merged under the most common genes and DNA. The table for this sample lists fewer than 750,000 distinct CDR3 sequences; 14% of them were counted only once. The biggest ten clones account for more than 9.5% of the sample. The material was PBMCs from blood, obtained roughly 12 days after vaccination. The origin of the receptors is a man over 45 who received an inactivated influenza vaccine. Donor details come from another sample of the same person, matched by shared clones.

This clonotype was detected ten times or more. The CDR3 sequence is CASSSGTYEQYF. The CDR3 DNA reads as TGTGCCAGCAGTTCCGGGACCTACGAGCAGTACTTC. This sequence joins TRBV7-9 and TRBJ2-7, with TRBD2 as a possible D gene (5 bases). This CDR3 has 12 residues. V was clipped by 6 bases and J by 2 bases, with 8 bases between them. CDR1 and CDR2 from the germline V gene are SEHNR and FQNEAQ (reference sequence).

The V gene is TRBV6-5, the J gene TRBJ1-3, with D uncertain. This CDR3 spans 16 amino acids. The germline CDR1 and CDR2 sequences are MNHEY and SVGAGI. The V end was cut by 0 bases, the J end by 0 bases, with 9 bases between. The CDR3 DNA is TGTGCCAGCAGTTACTCGAGCCGGTCCTCTGGAAACACCATATATTTT. Translating gives CASSYSSRSSGNTIYF.

The chain employs TRBV7-9 and TRBJ1-1; 8 nucleotides agree with TRBD1. V dropped 10 bases and J dropped 0; count of bases not matched to a gene: 7. This CDR3 has 14 residues. Germline-derived CDR1 and CDR2 are SEHNR and FQNEAQ (reference sequence). In DNA form, the CDR3 reads TGTGCCATCACAACGGGACAGGTGAACACTGAAGCTTTCTTT. Its protein is CAITTGQVNTEAFF.

This clonotype has a handful of counts. The chain couples TRBV19 to TRBJ2-2; no clear D gene. Trimming removed 4 bases at V and 1 base at J, with 7 bases between. Germline CDR1 LNHDA, CDR2 SQIVND (reference sequence). The CDR3 length is 14 residues. The CDR3 DNA reads TGTGCCAGTAGTAATAAGGGGAACACCGGGGAGCTGTTTTTT. Amino acid sequence: CASSNKGNTGELFF.

This chain uses TRBV28 with TRBJ2-7, with 7 bases fitting TRBD1. The CDR3 sequence is 15 residues long. Looked up from germline, CDR1 is MDHEN and CDR2 is SYDVKM. J gave up 1 base and V 7 bases, and 10 bases lay outside the gene matches. The CDR3 DNA sequence: TGTGCCAGCACCCTCTGGGACAGCCCTTCCTACGAGCAGTACTTC. It specifies CASTLWDSPSYEQYF.

The CDR3, as DNA: TGTGCCAGCAGCTCCTTGGGACAGGGAGTTGAAAAACTGTTTTTT. Its translation is CASSSLGQGVEKLFF. The chain carries TRBV7-2 and TRBJ1-4; 9 bases match TRBD1. Trimming at V came to 4 bases and at J to 7 bases, leaving 7 bases not matched to a gene. The CDR3 is made up of 15 amino acids. In germline, CDR1 is SGHTA, CDR2 FQGNSA.

The V call is TRBV20-1, the J call TRBJ1-5; D is undetermined. The germline V and J ends were trimmed by 4 bases and 4 bases, with 11 bases remaining between them. The CDR3 is made up of 13 amino acids. Germline CDR1 is DFQATT and CDR2 is SNEGSKA (reference sequence). In DNA, the CDR3 is TGCAGTGCTACCCCGACGGATAATCAGCCCCAGCATTTT. Translation: CSATPTDNQPQHF.

This clonotype was seen many times. This chain uses TRBV5-1 with TRBJ2-2; D is unresolved. V was trimmed by 6 bases and J by 4 bases, leaving 7 bases between them. The CDR3 contains 12 residues. Germline loops: CDR1 SGHRS, CDR2 YFSETQ. DNA of the CDR3: TGCGCCAGCAAGGAGTTCACCGGGGAGCTGTTTTTT. Translating it yields CASKEFTGELFF.

This clonotype came up many times. V gene TRBV29-1 combines with J gene TRBJ2-7, with 8 bases that match TRBD1. With V trimmed by 4 bases and J by 4 bases, 6 bases remained unmatched. The CDR3 is 13 amino acids. CDR1 is SQVTM and CDR2 is ANQGSEA in the germline V gene. CDR3 sequence: CSVGEDREYEQYF. In nucleotides, the CDR3 is TGCAGCGTTGGGGAGGACAGGGAATACGAGCAGTACTTC.

This clonotype occurred a few times. V gene TRBV12-3 or TRBV12-4 combines with J gene TRBJ1-2, with TRBD1 as a possible D gene (5 bases). Trimming took off 5 bases at V and 3 bases at J, with 22 bases between the two ends. This CDR3 is 17 amino acids long. CDR3 sequence reads: CASSPQGRVWHDYGYTF. CDR3 nucleotides: TGTGCCAGCAGTCCTCAGGGAAGAGTATGGCACGACTATGGCTACACCTTC.

The chain combines TRBV28 with TRBJ2-3, with D unclear. Trimming removed 10 bases from V and 2 bases from J, with 13 bases in between. The CDR3 contains 13 residues. From germline, CDR1 is MDHEN and CDR2 SYDVKM. This CDR3 reads CATVQYHTDTQYF. DNA for the CDR3: TGTGCCACCGTACAGTACCACACAGATACGCAGTATTTT.

This clonotype was observed a handful of times. The chain recombines TRBV2 with TRBJ2-1; 7 bases align to TRBD2. Germline values: CDR1 SNHLY, CDR2 FYNNEI. The CDR3 sequence is 12 residues long. V was clipped by 7 bases and J by 9 bases; unmatched bases: 6. In nucleotides, the CDR3 is TGTGCCAGCAACCCCCTAGCGGTTGAGCAGTTCTTC. It specifies CASNPLAVEQFF.

The chain couples TRBV20-1 to TRBJ1-4, with D possibly matching TRBD1 (6 bases). V shed 0 bases and J shed 4 bases, with 18 bases lying between them. Germline CDR1 reads DFQATT; CDR2 reads SNEGSKA (reference sequence). This CDR3 is built from 17 residues. In DNA form, the CDR3 reads TGCAGTGCTAGAGATGCAATGCGGAGGGGGAGTAATGAAAAACTGTTTTTT. Its translation is CSARDAMRRGSNEKLFF.

The chain links TRBV21-1 to TRBJ2-5; the table's D call, TRBD1, was not checked against the DNA. TRBV21-1 represents a pseudogene. This CDR3 region has 15 residues. This CDR3 is CASSKTGQYQETQYF. The CDR3 DNA follows: TGTGCCAGCAGCAAGACGGGACAGTATCAAGAGACCCAGTACTTC.

On this clonotype: One end of the junction does not line up with germline, which may come from a read error. The chain uses TRBV28 and TRBJ2-3, with 11 positions matching TRBD1. CDR1 is MDHEN and CDR2 is SYDVKM in the germline V gene. The CDR3 extends over 14 amino acids. The CDR3 spells CASSQGQGGDMQYF. The CDR3 DNA reads as TGTGCCAGCAGTCAGGGACAGGGGGGAGATATGCAGTATTTT.

The genes are TRBV12-3 or TRBV12-4 and TRBJ2-2; D remains ambiguous. V shed 7 bases and J shed 3 bases, with 3 bases lying between them. This CDR3 has 11 residues. The CDR3 reads CASKYTGELFF. In DNA, the CDR3 is TGTGCCAGCAAATACACCGGGGAGCTGTTTTTT.

This chain links TRBV4-3 with TRBJ2-3; D assignment may be TRBD1 or TRBD2 (6 bases each). Germline V lookup: CDR1 LGHNA, CDR2 YSLEER. The V end lost 0 bases, the J end lost 3 bases, and 10 bases lay between the germline ends. CDR3 length: 15 amino acids. The CDR3 here is CASSQEWGATDTQYF. Written as DNA, the CDR3 is TGCGCCAGCAGCCAAGAGTGGGGGGCGACAGATACGCAGTATTTT.

The rearrangement uses TRBV12-3 or TRBV12-4 and TRBJ2-3; D possibly matches TRBD1 or TRBD2 (5 bases each). The CDR3 spans 16 residues. V was shortened by 5 bases and J by 1 base, with 16 bases between the two germline ends. Written as DNA, the CDR3 is TGTGCCAGCAGTCCACCCGAGGGGCCCGGCACAGATACGCAGTATTTT. Amino acids: CASSPPEGPGTDTQYF.

The sample holds a few counts of this clonotype. The rearrangement links TRBV4-1 to TRBJ2-1, with D tentatively TRBD1 or TRBD2 (5 bases each). There are 16 residues in the CDR3. Germline CDR1 and CDR2: MGHRA and YSYEKL. The V gene lost 4 bases and the J gene lost 5 bases, with 18 bases spanning the gap. For the CDR3, the DNA is TGCGCCAGCAGCCCCCGGGGCCTGAGGGGAGACAATGAGCAGTTCTTC. Translated, it gives CASSPRGLRGDNEQFF.

The sample holds a few counts of this clonotype. The rearrangement uses TRBV11-2 and TRBJ2-3, with D perhaps TRBD1 (6 bases). Trimming stripped 3 bases from V and 2 bases from J, with 9 bases between. This CDR3 has 14 amino acids. Germline CDR1 is SGHAT and CDR2 is FQNNGV. The CDR3 region has the DNA TGTGCCAGCAGCTTGGGACAACCCACAGATACGCAGTATTTT. Translation: CASSLGQPTDTQYF.

This clonotype has just a few counts. The DNA for the CDR3 is TGCGCCAGCAGCCAAGAAGGGGGGAGCCGAAGGGAGCAGTACTTC. It codes for CASSQEGGSRREQYF. This chain links TRBV4-3 with TRBJ2-7; D is perhaps TRBD1 or TRBD2 (6 bases each). V was pared by 0 bases and J by 7 bases, with 16 bases between. Germline lookup yields CDR1 LGHNA and CDR2 YSLEER. This CDR3 is built from 15 residues.

There are a few counts of this clonotype. This sequence joins TRBV6-2 or TRBV6-3 and TRBJ2-3; TRBD2 matches at 15 bases. V lost 6 bases and J lost 4; bases outside the gene matches: 11. Germline V lookup: CDR1 MNHEY, CDR2 SVGEGT. The CDR3 is made up of 18 amino acids. CDR3 loop: CASSLRTSGRASADTQYF. For the CDR3, the DNA is TGTGCCAGCAGCCTAAGGACTAGCGGGAGGGCCTCTGCAGATACGCAGTATTTT.

This clonotype was counted only a few times. The CDR3 loop is CATSREGLGDTQYF. CDR3 DNA sequence: TGTGCCACCAGCAGAGAAGGGTTAGGAGATACGCAGTATTTT. The chain uses TRBV15 and TRBJ2-3; D unresolved. This CDR3 contains 14 residues. Looked up from germline, CDR1 is LNHNV and CDR2 is YYDKDF (reference sequence). Trimming left V 0 bases short and J 5 bases short, with 9 bases between.

This clonotype was detected ten times or more. J is TRBJ2-5 and V is TRBV15, with D perhaps matching TRBD2 (6 bases). Trimming took off 0 bases at V and 5 bases at J, with 19 bases between the two ends. This CDR3 region has 17 residues. Per the germline V gene, CDR1 is LNHNV and CDR2 is YYDKDF (reference sequence). This chain's CDR3 is CATSREIRAFGGETQYF. The CDR3 coding sequence is TGTGCCACCAGCAGAGAAATAAGAGCCTTTGGAGGGGAGACCCAGTACTTC.

Ten or more counts support this clonotype. V is TRBV12-3 or TRBV12-4 and J is TRBJ2-1; 7 positions match TRBD1. The CDR3 extends over 15 amino acids. With 5 bases clipped from V and 4 bases from J, the junction kept 8 bases outside the gene matches. The DNA for the CDR3 is TGTGCCAGCAGTCCGGACAGGTCTCCGTACAATGAGCAGTTCTTC. This encodes CASSPDRSPYNEQFF.

In this sample, this clonotype turned up a few times. V gene TRBV11-2 combines with J gene TRBJ2-3; possible D gene TRBD1, 5 bases. V dropped 4 bases and J dropped 4 bases, with 18 bases sitting between them. The CDR3 length is 16 residues. Germline lookup yields CDR1 SGHAT and CDR2 FQNNGV. CDR3 sequence (DNA): TGTGCCAGCAGCTCGCCCCGGACACTTATCGCAGATACGCAGTATTTT. Amino acids: CASSSPRTLIADTQYF.

This clonotype was observed many times. The chain couples TRBV15 to TRBJ1-3; 10 bases align to TRBD1. The germline V gene encodes CDR1 LNHNV and CDR2 YYDKDF (reference sequence). The ends lost 8 bases at V and 4 bases at J; junction bases unmatched: 8. The CDR3 contains 15 residues. CDR3 DNA: TGTGCCACCCGGCCCGGGACAGGGGACGGAAACACCATATATTTT. Its translation: CATRPGTGDGNTIYF.